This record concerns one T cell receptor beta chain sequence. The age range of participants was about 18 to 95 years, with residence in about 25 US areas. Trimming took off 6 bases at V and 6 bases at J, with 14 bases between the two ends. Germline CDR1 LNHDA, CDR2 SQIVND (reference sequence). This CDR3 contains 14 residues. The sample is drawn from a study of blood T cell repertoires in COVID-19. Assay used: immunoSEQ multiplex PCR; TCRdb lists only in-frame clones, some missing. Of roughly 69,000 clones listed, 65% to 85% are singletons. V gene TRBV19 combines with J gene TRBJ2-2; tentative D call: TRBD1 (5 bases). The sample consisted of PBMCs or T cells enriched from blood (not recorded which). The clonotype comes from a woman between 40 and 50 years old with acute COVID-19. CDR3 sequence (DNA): TGTGCCAGTAGCCTCGAACGACAGTCCGGGGAGCTGTTTTTT. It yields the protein CASSLERQSGELFF.